Only a few counts were recorded for the clone carrying this TCR beta chain. The antigen remains undetermined. Alongside blood RNA obtained from unsorted whole blood, germline DNA was also extracted. CDR3 length: 13 amino acids. V dropped 4 bases and J dropped 7 bases, with 11 bases sitting between them. Looked up from germline, CDR1 is ENHRY and CDR2 is SYGVKD. Starting from approximately 470 ng of total RNA, TCR beta cDNA was produced with a primer in the constant region. Libraries covering TCR beta were generated through three nested multiplex PCR rounds (using a slightly modified ARM-PCR). Both of the initial two PCR rounds ran for around 10 cycles and employed TRBV1-TRBV30 forward primers alongside a C-beta reverse primer. TCRdb reprocessed the multiplex PCR reads via MiXCR and lists one record per CDR3 protein. This sample has 310,000 or so distinct CDR3 sequences, with roughly 60% found just once.

This sample is drawn from a study of tumor-infiltrating lymphocytes in primary liver carcinoma. Overall study context: Sample yields of productive TCRbeta reads, ranging from roughly 3.65 to 8 million, were similar across tissue types.

Study-wide results and limits: In tumor-adjacent and tumor-blood pairs, overlap was lower than in tumor region pairs. Left bulk and unsorted, the samples did not allow CD4+ and CD8+ repertoires to be compared.

This sequence joins TRBV10-3 and TRBJ1-5, with no clear D. This TCR derives from a woman aged 30 to 39 with primary liver carcinoma and hepatitis B virus infection. Specimen: peripheral blood. The CDR3 region has the DNA TGTGCCATCAGTGTTGGAGGGAACCAGCCCCAGCATTTT. Amino acids: CAISVGGNQPQHF.